Sequencing of this T cell receptor (beta chain) was carried out in a study of blood T cells in healthy people across ages. General observations from the study: Age advanced and TCR beta diversity per million T cells fell, roughly linearly. Donor CMV status was unknown, possibly confounding expanded clonotype changes.

Concerning this clonotype itself: The antigen is unknown.

Germline CDR1 reads MNHNY; CDR2 reads SVGAGI (reference sequence). Trimming pared 9 bases from V and 4 bases from J, leaving 18 bases between. The CDR3 length is 14 residues. Approximately 9.4 milliliters was the volume of peripheral blood drawn from each donor. Using a J-beta primer mix together with a sample-barcoded 5' primer, a second PCR was run for roughly 6 to 11 cycles. TCRdb re-derived calls from the 5' RACE reads in MiXCR, one entry per CDR3 protein. The repertoire holds a few hundred thousand distinct CDR3 sequences, with 27% as singletons. The sample comprised blood. This clonotype was sampled from a woman in her 70s in good health. The chain employs TRBV6-6 and TRBJ1-2; D is unresolved. The DNA of the CDR3 is TGTGCCAGTTTTCAAACTGCATCTGGCTATGGCTACACCTTC. This encodes CASFQTASGYGYTF.